The clone carrying this T cell receptor (beta chain) was seen only a few times. This sample is part of a study of T-cell memory formation after mild COVID-19. In TCRdb, the 5' RACE reads were re-called with MiXCR into one record per CDR3 protein. The data contain about 470,000 distinct CDR3 sequences, approximately 23% of them singletons. CDR1 is LGHDT, CDR2 YNNKEL, per germline (reference sequence). J lost 8 bases, V lost 5 bases, and 3 bases had no gene match. CDR3 length: 15 amino acids. This clonotype was sampled from an adult woman who had mild COVID-19 (a few samples of this study predate the infection). Cell type and time point are not known. The sequenced sample was PBMCs or a T cell subset sorted from them (not recorded which). V usage is TRBV3-1 and J usage is TRBJ2-1, with 16 bases fitting TRBD2. CDR3 sequence reads: CASSGTSGRVYEQFF. CDR3 nucleotides: TGTGCCAGCAGCGGGACTAGCGGGAGGGTGTATGAGCAGTTCTTC.